The TCR beta chain described here comes from a study of blood T cell repertoires in COVID-19. The CDR3 runs 13 residues. The V end lost 5 bases, the J end lost 1 base, and 8 bases lay between the germline ends. Germline CDR1 SGHTA, CDR2 FQGNSA. Authors' methods: Amplification from reference gene primers served as the basis for estimated nucleated cell counts. The method was immunoSEQ multiplex PCR; TCRdb's version includes in-frame clones alone and lacks a portion of them. The V and J calls and clone size come from that table; D and trimming were worked out from the DNA. The sample lists some 150,000 clones, approximately 80% occurring once. Those who participated ranged in age from about 18 to 89 years and resided in about two dozen US areas.

The sequencing input was PBMCs or T cells enriched from blood (not recorded which). This chain links TRBV7-2 with TRBJ1-1; the D is unclear. This TCR was sampled from a man aged 50-60 years who had recovered from COVID-19. CDR3 amino acids: CASSPTQNTEAFF. CDR3 coding DNA: TGTGCCAGCAGCCCTACGCAGAACACTGAAGCTTTCTTT.